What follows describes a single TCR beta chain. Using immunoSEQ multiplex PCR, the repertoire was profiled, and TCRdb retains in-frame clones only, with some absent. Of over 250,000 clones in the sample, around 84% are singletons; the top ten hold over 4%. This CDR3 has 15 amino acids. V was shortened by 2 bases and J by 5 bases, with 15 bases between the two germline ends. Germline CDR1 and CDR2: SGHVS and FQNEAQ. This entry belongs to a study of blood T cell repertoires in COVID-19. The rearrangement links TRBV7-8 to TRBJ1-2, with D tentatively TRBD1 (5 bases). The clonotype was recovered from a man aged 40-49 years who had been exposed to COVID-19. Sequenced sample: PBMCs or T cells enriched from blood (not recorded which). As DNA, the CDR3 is TGTGCCAGCAGCTTACCCCGGGGGGGTCGGTATGGCTACACCTTC. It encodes CASSLPRGGRYGYTF.